These T cell receptor beta chains were read from a single sample in a study of blood T cells in healthy people across ages. MiXCR, applied by TCRdb to the 5' RACE reads, yields one record per CDR3 protein. This table has 500,000 to 600,000 distinct CDR3 sequences, about 26% appearing once. Sequenced input: blood. All receptors come from a woman aged 70-85 years in good health. Each CDR3 is given with its conserved first and last residue. D genes are given only for firm matches. The size entry is marked missing in some rows and otherwise reads once, few, many or a size class.

TRBD2,NA,TRBV4-3,TRBJ2-1,TGCGCCAGCAGCCAAGACCTAGCGGGGGTGGCCTACAATGAGCAGTTCTTC,CASSQDLAGVAYNEQFF
NA,NA,TRBV11-3,TRBJ2-5,TGTGCCAGCAGCCGCCAACCAGGGGCCGAAGAGACCCAGTACTTC,CASSRQPGAEETQYF
TRBD1,NA,TRBV6-6,TRBJ1-5,TGTGCCAGCAGTCAACAGGGGGAGGGCAATCAGCCCCAGCATTTT,CASSQQGEGNQPQHF
TRBD1,NA,TRBV7-3,TRBJ1-3,TGTGCCAGCAGCCCGACAGGGGCCTCTGGAAACACCATATATTTT,CASSPTGASGNTIYF
NA,NA,TRBV7-2,TRBJ1-2,TGTGCCAGCAGCGTACGACAGATTAACTATGGCTACACCTTC,CASSVRQINYGYTF
TRBD1,NA,TRBV27,TRBJ1-2,TGTGCCAGCAGTCTCGGGACAGATCCCTATGGCTACACCTTC,CASSLGTDPYGYTF
NA,few,TRBV12-3/TRBV12-4,TRBJ2-3,TGTGCCAGCAGTTTAGAGAGGTGGGGAAGTACGCAGTATTTT,CASSLERWGSTQYF
NA,few,TRBV4-3,TRBJ1-5,TGCGTCAGCAGCCAAGATTTCAGGGCCTTTGCGGGCAATCAGCCCCAGCATTTT,CVSSQDFRAFAGNQPQHF
NA,NA,TRBV27,TRBJ1-6,TGTGCCAGCAGCTCGCAGGGATTTAGTAATTCACCCCTCCACTTT,CASSSQGFSNSPLHF
NA,few,TRBV29-1,TRBJ1-2,TGCAGCGTTGTGAGCAGATCCATCTATGGCTACACCTTC,CSVVSRSIYGYTF
NA,many,TRBV15,TRBJ2-3,TGTGCCACCAGCAGAGTAGGGGGTCTCCCCACAGATACGCAGTATTTT,CATSRVGGLPTDTQYF
NA,NA,TRBV21-1,TRBJ2-4,TGTGCCAGCAGCAAGAAGGGTGCGGAGCGTAACGCCAAAAACATTCAGTACTTC,CASSKKGAERNAKNIQYF
NA,NA,TRBV12-3/TRBV12-4,TRBJ1-3,TGTGCCAGCAGGGGTACGGGGTCTTTTTCTGGAAACACCATATATTTT,CASRGTGSFSGNTIYF
NA,NA,TRBV29-1,TRBJ1-1,TGCAGCGTTGAGGGGGGAGGACACACTGAAGCTTTCTTT,CSVEGGGHTEAFF
NA,few,TRBV7-2,TRBJ2-2,TGTTCCAGCAGCTTAGGGCTGTACAGCAACACCGGGGAGCTGTTTTTT,CSSSLGLYSNTGELFF
NA,many,TRBV18,TRBJ1-3,TGTGCCAGCTCGCCCGGCCGTGGTGGAAACACCATATATTTT,CASSPGRGGNTIYF
TRBD1,NA,TRBV5-1,TRBJ2-5,TGCGCCAGCAGCTTGGGGACAGGGCCGTGGGAGACCCAGTACTTC,CASSLGTGPWETQYF
NA,few,TRBV6-1,TRBJ2-5,TGTGCCAGCAGAGCCGGGACCACTCAAGAGACCCAGTACTTC,CASRAGTTQETQYF
NA,NA,TRBV6-2/TRBV6-3,TRBJ2-1,TGTGCCAGCAGTTACTCGGGGGGACAGACCAATGAGCAGTTCTTC,CASSYSGGQTNEQFF
NA,few,TRBV6-6,TRBJ1-5,TGTGCCAGCGAGGGCAATCAGCCCCAGCATTTT,CASEGNQPQHF
NA,few,TRBV12-3/TRBV12-4,TRBJ1-6,TGTGCCAGCAGTTTGGGCCGACAGTCACCCCTCCACTTT,CASSLGRQSPLHF
NA,NA,TRBV7-2,TRBJ2-5,TGTGCCAGCAGCTTAAACCAGGCCTTTGGGACCCTCAAACGGGAGACCCAGTACTTC,CASSLNQAFGTLKRETQYF
NA,NA,TRBV13,TRBJ2-3,TGTGCCAGCAGCTCCAGGTGGGACTTCGAGGGCACAGATACGCAGTATTTT,CASSSRWDFEGTDTQYF
NA,NA,TRBV20-1,TRBJ2-3,TGCAGTGCTAGAGATCGGGTCGGAAACACAGATACGCAGTATTTT,CSARDRVGNTDTQYF
TRBD1,NA,TRBV3-1,TRBJ2-7,TGTGCCAGCAGCCCTCGGGACAGGGCGCGGTTGGAGCAGTACTTC,CASSPRDRARLEQYF
NA,NA,TRBV30,TRBJ1-4,TGTGCCTGGAGTGGAGGCAGACAAGACCTATCTAATGAAAAACTGTTTTTT,CAWSGGRQDLSNEKLFF
TRBD1,few,TRBV6-6,TRBJ2-5,TGTGCCAGCAGGCCATCCCAGGGGGCGCCTTGGGAGACCCAGTACTTC,CASRPSQGAPWETQYF
NA,few,TRBV7-2,TRBJ1-1,TGTGCCAGCAACGATTTCGGGGGCAGTACTGAAGCTTTCTTT,CASNDFGGSTEAFF
NA,few,TRBV7-9,TRBJ2-7,TGTGCCAGCAGAGTAGAAAACAGGTCCCTGAGTTGCGAGCAGTACTTC,CASRVENRSLSCEQYF
NA,NA,TRBV27,TRBJ2-1,TGTGCCAGCAGCGAACTAGGATACAATGAGCAGTTCTTC,CASSELGYNEQFF
NA,NA,TRBV4-2,TRBJ2-7,TGTGCCAGCAGCCAACGGCTCGCCTACGAGCAGTACTTC,CASSQRLAYEQYF
NA,many,TRBV7-9,TRBJ2-1,TGTGCCAGCAGGGAGTGGGGGTCGGGCTACAATGAGCAGTTCTTC,CASREWGSGYNEQFF
NA,NA,TRBV12-3/TRBV12-4,TRBJ2-5,TGTGCCAGCACCCCCAGGGGGGGCGGACAAGAGACCCAGTACTTC,CASTPRGGGQETQYF
TRBD1,few,TRBV12-3/TRBV12-4,TRBJ2-1,TGTGCCAGCAGTCGAAACAGGGGGCCAGGCTCCTACAATGAGCAGTTCTTC,CASSRNRGPGSYNEQFF
TRBD1,few,TRBV2,TRBJ2-5,TGTGCCAGCAAGCGTCGAGGGGGCGCAGTAGAGACCCAGTACTTC,CASKRRGGAVETQYF
NA,few,TRBV7-9,TRBJ1-1,TGTGCCAGCAGCTTTGGCCTCTCTGAAGCTTTCTTT,CASSFGLSEAFF
NA,NA,TRBV6-2/TRBV6-3,TRBJ2-7,TGTGCCAGCAGTTACGTGGGGTTCCCCTACGAGCAGTACTTC,CASSYVGFPYEQYF
NA,NA,TRBV7-9,TRBJ1-2,TGTGCCAGCAGCGCTAGTTATAACTATGGCTACATCTTC,CASSASYNYGYIF
TRBD2,NA,TRBV2,TRBJ2-7,TGTGCCAGCAGAGCCGGGACTAGCGGGATCTACGAGCAGTACTTC,CASRAGTSGIYEQYF
NA,NA,TRBV7-9,TRBJ2-2,TGTGCCAGCAGCCCGGGCGGAGCGGCGCTATCGACCGGGGAGCTGTTTTTT,CASSPGGAALSTGELFF
NA,NA,TRBV19,TRBJ2-4,TGTGCCAGTAGTAGGACTACTCAAGGCATTCAGTACTTC,CASSRTTQGIQYF
NA,few,TRBV20-1,TRBJ2-6,TGCAGTGCTAGAGCGGACAGCCCGGCCAACGTCCTGACTTTC,CSARADSPANVLTF
NA,NA,TRBV5-1,TRBJ2-3,TGCACCAGCAGCTTGGGTCTTGGAGGCGGCGGCACAGATACGCAGTATTTT,CTSSLGLGGGGTDTQYF
NA,few,TRBV5-1,TRBJ2-7,TGCGCCGGCAGCTTTTCCCGGACGGACATCTCCTACGAGCAGTACTTC,CAGSFSRTDISYEQYF
NA,NA,TRBV21-1,TRBJ2-5,TGTGCCAGCACCGTGGGACCTTCGGAGCAGTACTTC,CASTVGPSEQYF
TRBD1,NA,TRBV28,TRBJ1-2,TGTGCCGTTAACCGGGACAGGCGCTATGGCTACACCTTC,CAVNRDRRYGYTF
TRBD1,NA,TRBV2,TRBJ1-4,TGTGCCAGCCGGGACAGCGGAAAGGAAAAACCGTTTTTT,CASRDSGKEKPFF
TRBD2,NA,TRBV30,TRBJ2-6,TGTGCCTGGAGTGTATGGCCCCTAACTAGCGGGGGGATGAGCTCTGGGGCCAACGTCCTGACTTTC,CAWSVWPLTSGGMSSGANVLTF
TRBD2,few,TRBV20-1,TRBJ2-5,TGCAGTGCTAGACCTTTAGCGGGATCCCAAGAGACCCAGTACTTC,CSARPLAGSQETQYF